The T cell receptor (beta chain) described here comes from a study of cytomegalovirus exposure and HLA in healthy donors. Regarding the study as a whole: As confirmed in vitro, a few CMV-associated chains were specific for CMV antigens.

This clone was detected only once. Antigen specificity is unknown. Losses at the gene ends were 7 bases for V and 3 bases for J; bases not matched to a gene: 9. The CDR3 spans 15 residues. Germline loops: CDR1 SGDLS, CDR2 YYNGEE. Primers included in the PCR were 60 Vbeta and 13 Jbeta primers. Generated by immunoSEQ multiplex PCR, the TCRdb table keeps only in-frame clones and is missing some. The repertoire has over 150,000 clones, 80% to 90% of them found once; the top ten carry approximately 7%. The clonotype was recovered from a woman in her twenties or thirties in good health and CMV-seropositive. This chain joins TRBV9 and TRBJ2-3; the match to TRBD1 covers 9 bases. The specimen sequenced was PBMCs. The CDR3 region has the DNA TGTGCCAGCGGACAGGGGTCTTTTTTAACAGATACGCAGTATTTT. This sequence encodes CASGQGSFLTDTQYF.